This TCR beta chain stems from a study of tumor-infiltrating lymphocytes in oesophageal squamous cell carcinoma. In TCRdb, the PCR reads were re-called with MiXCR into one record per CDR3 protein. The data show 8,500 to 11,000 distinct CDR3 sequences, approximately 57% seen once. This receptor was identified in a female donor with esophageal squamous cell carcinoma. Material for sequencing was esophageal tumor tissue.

The CDR3 bases are TGTGCCAGCGGTCTAGCGGGAGGTTTTAATGAGCAGTTCTTC. Its translation is CASGLAGGFNEQFF. The chain is built from TRBV7-6 and TRBJ2-1, with 11 bases matching TRBD2. CDR1 is SGHVS and CDR2 is FNYEAQ in the germline V gene. The junction had 7 bases not matched to a gene; V was cut back by 8 bases and J by 7 bases. CDR3 length equals 14 residues.